The present TCR beta chain was sequenced within a study of blood T cell repertoires in COVID-19. Repertoires were generated with immunoSEQ multiplex PCR, while TCRdb's copy carries only in-frame clones and drops some. The profile shows tens of thousands of clones, 87% of them singletons. There are 13 residues in the CDR3. V gave up 2 bases and J gave up 9 bases; unmatched junction bases: 3. CDR1 and CDR2 (germline): SEHNR, FQNEAQ (reference sequence). Sequencing was done on a sample of peripheral blood. The clonotype was recovered from a man in his forties or fifties with COVID-19, enrolled during active disease. V usage is TRBV7-9 and J usage is TRBJ1-1; 10 bases are shared with TRBD1. The CDR3 here is CASSLIDRGQAFF. DNA for the CDR3: TGTGCCAGCAGCTTAATTGACAGGGGGCAAGCTTTCTTT.